The 14 T cell receptor beta chains below all came from one sample that was sequenced in a study of blood T cell repertoires in COVID-19. Repertoires were generated with immunoSEQ multiplex PCR, while TCRdb's copy carries only in-frame clones and drops some. The sample shows about 80,000 clones, roughly 87% of them seen only once. Sequences were obtained from peripheral blood. These receptors all stem from a man between 70 and 80 years old with acute or convalescent COVID-19.

This rearrangement joins TRBV28 to TRBJ2-7; 9 nucleotides align to TRBD1. Germline CDR1 reads MDHEN; CDR2 reads SYDVKM. With 6 bases clipped from V and 4 bases from J, the junction kept 4 bases outside the gene matches. CDR3 length: 13 residues. In DNA, the CDR3 is TGTGCCAGCAGCCGACAGGGGGGGTACGAGCAGTACTTC. Translated: CASSRQGGYEQYF.

V usage is TRBV19 and J usage is TRBJ1-1, with 8 bases lining up with TRBD1. The V segment lost 0 bases and the J segment 1 base; nucleotides outside the gene matches: 7. Germline V gene lookup returns CDR1 LNHDA and CDR2 SQIVND (reference sequence). The CDR3 contains 17 residues. CDR3 nucleotide sequence: TGTGCCAGTAGTATAGATCGTCCAGGACAGGGGAACACTGAAGCTTTCTTT. Translation gives CASSIDRPGQGNTEAFF.

The chain uses TRBV7-2 and TRBJ2-7; the D gene is possibly TRBD1 (5 bases). Germline V lookup: CDR1 SGHTA, CDR2 FQGNSA. V was trimmed by 5 bases and J by 3 bases, leaving 14 bases between them. The CDR3 length is 14 residues. This chain's CDR3 is CASSPTRQSYEQYF. The CDR3 bases are TGTGCCAGCAGCCCCACCCGACAGAGCTACGAGCAGTACTTC.

The J gene is TRBJ2-1, the V gene TRBV5-1; 8 bases fit TRBD1. The CDR3 loop spans 15 amino acids. Germline V gene lookup returns CDR1 SGHRS and CDR2 YFSETQ. Germline trimming cut 5 bases from V and 4 bases from J; bases unmatched to any gene: 8. The CDR3 coding sequence is TGCGCCAGCAGGTCCGGGACAGGAGGATACAATGAGCAGTTCTTC. It yields the protein CASRSGTGGYNEQFF. Filled out from reference TRBV5-1 and TRBJ2-1, the complete variable domain reads KAGVTQTPRYLIKTRGQQVTLSCSPISGHRSVSWYQQTPGQGLQFLFEYFSETQRNKGNFPGRFSGRQFSNSRSEMNVSTLELGDSALYLCASRSGTGGYNEQFFGPGTRLTVL.

The J gene is TRBJ1-5, the V gene TRBV28; D is perhaps TRBD1 (5 bases). The ends were cut back, 6 bases at V and 7 bases at J, with 16 bases in the middle. This CDR3 region has 14 residues. CDR1 is MDHEN and CDR2 is SYDVKM in the germline V gene. The CDR3, as DNA: TGTGCCAGCAGAGACCCTACTCGGGGGCAGCCCCAGCATTTT. Translating gives CASRDPTRGQPQHF. The full variable domain, in which reference TRBV28 and TRBJ1-5 provide the parts outside the CDR3, is DVKVTQSSRYLVKRTGEKVFLECVQDMDHENMFWYRQDPGLGLRLIYFSYDVKMKEKGDIPEGYSVSREKKERFSLILESASTNQTSMYLCASRDPTRGQPQHFGDGTRLSIL.

This chain links TRBV4-1 with TRBJ1-2, with 7 bases identical to TRBD1. V trimming: 1 base; J trimming: 5 bases; junction bases outside the gene matches: 4. The CDR3 contains 14 residues. Germline CDR1 and CDR2: MGHRA and YSYEKL. The CDR3 DNA follows: TGCGCCAGCAGCCAAGGACAGGGTCGATATGGCTACACCTTC. This gives the protein CASSQGQGRYGYTF.

The chain couples TRBV7-2 to TRBJ1-2; no definite D call. Germline V gene data show CDR1 as SGHTA and CDR2 as FQGNSA. This CDR3 region has 16 residues. V lost 1 base to trimming and J lost 8 bases, with 20 bases between them. This CDR3 is CASSLGAGRTNLGYTF. The CDR3 region has the DNA TGTGCCAGCAGCTTAGGGGCGGGCAGGACCAATTTGGGCTACACCTTC.

The chain carries TRBV27 and TRBJ2-7, with TRBD1 identical over 9 bases. Trimming at V came to 0 bases and at J to 1 base, leaving 4 bases not matched to a gene. The CDR3 contains 16 residues. Per germline, CDR1 MNHEY and CDR2 SMNVEV (reference sequence). The CDR3 nucleotides are TGTGCCAGCAGTTTATCCGGACAGGGGATTTCCTACGAGCAGTACTTC. Translation gives CASSLSGQGISYEQYF.

CDR3 sequence: CASSSGFNQPQHF. The DNA of the CDR3 is TGTGCCAGCAGTTCAGGGTTCAATCAGCCCCAGCATTTT. The chain recombines TRBV27 with TRBJ1-5, with a tentative D call TRBD1 (5 bases). The CDR3 has 13 amino acids. Trimming left V 4 bases short and J 3 bases short, with 7 bases between. Per germline, CDR1 MNHEY and CDR2 SMNVEV (reference sequence).

J is TRBJ2-7 and V is TRBV19; TRBD1 aligns across 9 bases. The CDR3 is made up of 15 amino acids. V shed 9 bases, J shed 4 bases, and the junction held 13 bases outside the gene matches. Germline V gives CDR1 LNHDA, CDR2 SQIVND (reference sequence). The DNA of the CDR3 is TGTGCCAGCTCGAACCGGGACAGGGTCAATTACGAGCAGTACTTC. Translating it yields CASSNRDRVNYEQYF.

A few counts support this clone. V is TRBV5-4 and J is TRBJ1-2; TRBD1 aligns across 8 bases. CDR1 and CDR2 (germline): SGHNT, YYREEE (reference sequence). Unmatched junction bases numbered 9, after V lost 3 bases and J lost 8 bases. This CDR3 has 14 residues. The DNA of the CDR3 is TGTGCCAGCAGCTCACAGGGGGTAGGCGGAGGCTACACCTTC. Amino acid sequence: CASSSQGVGGGYTF.

This clone has only one observation. V is TRBV27 and J is TRBJ1-1; no clear D. V dropped 3 bases and J dropped 5 bases, with 10 bases sitting between them. The germline V gene encodes CDR1 MNHEY and CDR2 SMNVEV (reference sequence). The CDR3 totals 13 residues. This CDR3 is CASSFRRETEAFF. Written as DNA, the CDR3 is TGTGCCAGCAGTTTTCGGAGGGAGACTGAAGCTTTCTTT.

The chain uses TRBV5-4 and TRBJ1-1; 10 nucleotides match TRBD1. In germline, CDR1 is SGHNT, CDR2 YYREEE (reference sequence). J gave up 1 base and V 4 bases, and 7 bases lay outside the gene matches. The CDR3 runs to 16 residues. CDR3 nucleotides: TGTGCCAGCAGCCCGGGACAGGGGAGACCGAACACTGAAGCTTTCTTT. Protein sequence: CASSPGQGRPNTEAFF.

This rearrangement joins TRBV6-5 to TRBJ1-4; D gene unclear. V lost 2 bases and J lost 1, with 8 bases in between. The CDR3 totals 15 residues. The germline V gene encodes CDR1 MNHEY and CDR2 SVGAGI. CDR3 region: CASSYQRRTNEKLFF. CDR3 nucleotides: TGTGCCAGCAGTTACCAGCGGCGAACTAATGAAAAACTGTTTTTT.